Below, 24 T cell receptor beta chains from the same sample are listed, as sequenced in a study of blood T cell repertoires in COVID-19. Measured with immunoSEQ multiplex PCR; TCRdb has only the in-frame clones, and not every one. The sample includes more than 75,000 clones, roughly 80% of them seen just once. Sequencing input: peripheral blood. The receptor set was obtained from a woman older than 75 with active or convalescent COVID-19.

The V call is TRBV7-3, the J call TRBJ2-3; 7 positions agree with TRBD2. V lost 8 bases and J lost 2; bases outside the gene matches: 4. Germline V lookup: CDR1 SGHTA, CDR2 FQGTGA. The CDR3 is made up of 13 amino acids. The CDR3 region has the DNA TGTGCCAGCTCTAGCGGTTACACAGATACGCAGTATTTT. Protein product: CASSSGYTDTQYF.

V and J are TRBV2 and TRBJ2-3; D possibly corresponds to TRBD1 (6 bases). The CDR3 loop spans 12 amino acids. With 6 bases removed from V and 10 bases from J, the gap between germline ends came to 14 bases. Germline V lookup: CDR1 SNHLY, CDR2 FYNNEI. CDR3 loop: CASSSTGNPQYF. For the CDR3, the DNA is TGTGCCAGCAGCAGTACAGGGAATCCGCAGTATTTT.

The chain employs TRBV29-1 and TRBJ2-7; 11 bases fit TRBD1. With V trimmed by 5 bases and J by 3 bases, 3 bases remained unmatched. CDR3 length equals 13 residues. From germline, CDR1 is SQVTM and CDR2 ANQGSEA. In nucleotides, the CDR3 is TGCAGCGTTTCCGGGACAGGGGGCTACGAGCAGTACTTC. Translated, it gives CSVSGTGGYEQYF.

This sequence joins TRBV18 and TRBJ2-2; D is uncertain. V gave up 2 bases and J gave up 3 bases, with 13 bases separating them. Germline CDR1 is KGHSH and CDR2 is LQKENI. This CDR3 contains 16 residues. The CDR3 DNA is TGTGCCAGCTCACCAACACAGATTTTCGACACCGGGGAGCTGTTTTTT. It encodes CASSPTQIFDTGELFF.

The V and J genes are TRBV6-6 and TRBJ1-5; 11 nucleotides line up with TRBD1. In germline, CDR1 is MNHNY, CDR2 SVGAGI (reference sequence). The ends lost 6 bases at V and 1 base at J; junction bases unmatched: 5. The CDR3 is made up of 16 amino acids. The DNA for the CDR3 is TGTGCCAGCAGACCCGGACAGGGGGCAAGCAATCAGCCCCAGCATTTT. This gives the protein CASRPGQGASNQPQHF.

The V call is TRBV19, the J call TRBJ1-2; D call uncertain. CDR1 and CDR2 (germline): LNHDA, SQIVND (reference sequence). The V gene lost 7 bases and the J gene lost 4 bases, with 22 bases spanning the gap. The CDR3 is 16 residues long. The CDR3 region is CASTLAGGSLFYGYTF. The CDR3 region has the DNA TGTGCCAGTACCCTGGCCGGAGGGAGCCTCTTCTATGGCTACACCTTC.

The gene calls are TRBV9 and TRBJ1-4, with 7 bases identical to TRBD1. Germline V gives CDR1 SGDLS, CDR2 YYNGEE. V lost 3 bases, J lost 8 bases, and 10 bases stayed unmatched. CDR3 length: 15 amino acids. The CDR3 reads CASSAVTGVAEKLFF. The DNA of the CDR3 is TGTGCCAGCAGCGCCGTAACAGGGGTGGCGGAAAAACTGTTTTTT.

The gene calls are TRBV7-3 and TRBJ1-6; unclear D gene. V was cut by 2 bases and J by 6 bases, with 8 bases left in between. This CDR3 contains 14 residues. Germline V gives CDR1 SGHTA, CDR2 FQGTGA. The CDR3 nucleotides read TGTGCCAGCAGCTTACAGGCGTTTAATTCACCCCTCCACTTT. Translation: CASSLQAFNSPLHF.

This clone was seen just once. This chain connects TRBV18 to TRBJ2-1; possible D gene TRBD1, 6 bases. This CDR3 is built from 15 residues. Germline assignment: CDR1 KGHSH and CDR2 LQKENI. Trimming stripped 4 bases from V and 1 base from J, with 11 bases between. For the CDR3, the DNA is TGTGCCAGCTCACGAACAGGGTTGTCCTACAATGAGCAGTTCTTC. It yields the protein CASSRTGLSYNEQFF.

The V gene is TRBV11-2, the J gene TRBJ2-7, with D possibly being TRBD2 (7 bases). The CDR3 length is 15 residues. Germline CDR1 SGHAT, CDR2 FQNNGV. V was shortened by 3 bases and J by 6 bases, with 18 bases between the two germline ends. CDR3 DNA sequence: TGTGCCAGCAGCTTGCTATTGGGGGGGCCCTCCGAGCAGTACTTC. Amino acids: CASSLLLGGPSEQYF.

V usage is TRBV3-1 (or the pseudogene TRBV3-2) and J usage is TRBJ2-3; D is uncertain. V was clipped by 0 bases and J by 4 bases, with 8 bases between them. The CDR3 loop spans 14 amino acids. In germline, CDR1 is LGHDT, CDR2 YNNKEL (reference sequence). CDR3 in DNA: TGTGCCAGCAGCCAAGATGCGGCGGCAGATACGCAGTATTTT. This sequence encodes CASSQDAAADTQYF.

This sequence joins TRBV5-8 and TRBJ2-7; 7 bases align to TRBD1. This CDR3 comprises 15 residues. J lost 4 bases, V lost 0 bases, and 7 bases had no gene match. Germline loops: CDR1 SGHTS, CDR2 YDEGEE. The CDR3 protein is CASSLAWDRSYEQYF. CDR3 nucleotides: TGTGCCAGCAGCTTGGCCTGGGACAGATCGTACGAGCAGTACTTC. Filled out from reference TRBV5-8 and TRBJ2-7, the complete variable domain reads EAGVTQSPTHLIKTRGQQATLRCSPISGHTSVYWYQQALGLGLQFLLWYDEGEERNRGNFPPRFSGRQFPNYSSELNVNALELEDSALYLCASSLAWDRSYEQYFGPGTRLTVT.

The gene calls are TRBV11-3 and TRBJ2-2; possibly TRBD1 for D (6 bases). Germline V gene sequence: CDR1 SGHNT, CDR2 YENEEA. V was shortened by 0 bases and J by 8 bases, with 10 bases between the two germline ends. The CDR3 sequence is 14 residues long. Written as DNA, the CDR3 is TGTGCCAGCAGCTTAGATCAAGGGACAGGGGAGCTGTTTTTT. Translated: CASSLDQGTGELFF.

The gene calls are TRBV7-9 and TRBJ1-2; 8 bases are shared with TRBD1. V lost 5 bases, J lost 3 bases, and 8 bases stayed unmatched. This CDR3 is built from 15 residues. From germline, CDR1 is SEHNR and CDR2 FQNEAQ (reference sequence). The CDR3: CASSPGQGPYYGYTF. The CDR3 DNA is TGTGCCAGCAGCCCAGGACAGGGACCTTACTATGGCTACACCTTC.

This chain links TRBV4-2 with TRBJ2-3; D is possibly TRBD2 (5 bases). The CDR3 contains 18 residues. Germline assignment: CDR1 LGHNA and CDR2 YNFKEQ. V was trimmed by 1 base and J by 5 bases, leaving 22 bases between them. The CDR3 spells CASSQASVRAGGVDTQYF. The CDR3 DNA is TGTGCCAGCAGCCAAGCGTCAGTGAGGGCGGGTGGGGTAGATACGCAGTATTTT.

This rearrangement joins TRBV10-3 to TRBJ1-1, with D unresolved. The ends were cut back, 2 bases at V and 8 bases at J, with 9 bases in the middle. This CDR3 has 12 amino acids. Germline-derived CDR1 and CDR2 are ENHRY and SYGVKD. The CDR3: CAISEPPGEAFF. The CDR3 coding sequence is TGTGCCATCAGTGAGCCCCCGGGGGAAGCTTTCTTT.

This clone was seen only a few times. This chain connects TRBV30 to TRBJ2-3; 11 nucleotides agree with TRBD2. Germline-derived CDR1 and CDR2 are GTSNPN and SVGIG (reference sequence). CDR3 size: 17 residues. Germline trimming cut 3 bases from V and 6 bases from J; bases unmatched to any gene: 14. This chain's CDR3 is CAWRRPRLAGQSDTQYF. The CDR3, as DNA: TGTGCCTGGAGACGACCCCGACTAGCGGGACAGAGCGATACGCAGTATTTT.

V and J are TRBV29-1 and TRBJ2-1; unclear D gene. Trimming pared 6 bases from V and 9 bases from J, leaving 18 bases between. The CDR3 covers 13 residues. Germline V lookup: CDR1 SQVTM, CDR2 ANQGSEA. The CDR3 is CSVGGLRPSEQFF. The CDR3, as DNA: TGCAGCGTCGGTGGGCTCCGCCCGAGTGAGCAGTTCTTC.

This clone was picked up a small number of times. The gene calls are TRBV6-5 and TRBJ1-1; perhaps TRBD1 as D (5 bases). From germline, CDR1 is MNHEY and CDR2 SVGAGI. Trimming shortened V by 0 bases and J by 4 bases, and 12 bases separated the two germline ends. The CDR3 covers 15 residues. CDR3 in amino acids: CASSYSSWGGTEAFF. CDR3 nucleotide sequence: TGTGCCAGCAGTTACTCCTCTTGGGGGGGCACTGAAGCTTTCTTT.

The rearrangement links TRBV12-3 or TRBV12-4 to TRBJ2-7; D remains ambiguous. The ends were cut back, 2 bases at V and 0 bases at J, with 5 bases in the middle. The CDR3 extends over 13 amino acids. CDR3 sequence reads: CASSLIHSYEQYF. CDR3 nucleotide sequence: TGTGCCAGCAGTTTAATACACTCCTACGAGCAGTACTTC.

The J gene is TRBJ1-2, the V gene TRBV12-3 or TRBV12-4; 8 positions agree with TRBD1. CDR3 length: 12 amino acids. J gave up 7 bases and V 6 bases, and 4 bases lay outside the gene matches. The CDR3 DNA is TGTGCCAGCAGCAATGACAGGGGTGGCTACACCTTC. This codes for CASSNDRGGYTF.

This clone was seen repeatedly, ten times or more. The CDR3 sequence is CASSGGQGAGANVLTF. CDR3 DNA: TGTGCCAGTAGTGGGGGACAGGGGGCTGGGGCCAACGTCCTGACTTTC. The chain carries TRBV19 and TRBJ2-6; 11 bases line up with TRBD1. The V gene end was trimmed by 5 bases and the J gene end by 2 bases; junction bases not matched to a gene: 2. Germline V gene data show CDR1 as LNHDA and CDR2 as SQIVND (reference sequence). This CDR3 contains 16 residues.

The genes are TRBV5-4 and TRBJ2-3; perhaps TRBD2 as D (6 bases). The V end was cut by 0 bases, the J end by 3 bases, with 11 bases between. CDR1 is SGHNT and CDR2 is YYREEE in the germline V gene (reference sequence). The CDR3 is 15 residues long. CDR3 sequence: CASSLVNRGTDTQYF. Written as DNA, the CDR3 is TGTGCCAGCAGCTTGGTGAATCGGGGGACAGATACGCAGTATTTT.

For the CDR3, the DNA is TGTGCCAGCAGAAGCTTACAGGGAGATCAGCCCCAGCATTTT. The encoded protein is CASRSLQGDQPQHF. The genes are TRBV28 and TRBJ1-5; TRBD1 is a possible D gene (6 bases). V dropped 6 bases and J dropped 5 bases, with 14 bases sitting between them. CDR3 length: 14 residues. Looked up from germline, CDR1 is MDHEN and CDR2 is SYDVKM.